The sequence of this T cell receptor (beta chain) was determined in a study of blood T cell repertoires in COVID-19. Background on the study: Samples came from the United States, Italy and Spain, spanning acute and convalescent COVID-19.

In germline, CDR1 is SGHRS, CDR2 YFSETQ. The V end was cut by 0 bases, the J end by 1 base, with 7 bases between. CDR3 length: 15 residues. Participants, about 18 to 100 years old, spanned 25 or so US areas. Clinical histories supplied by participants themselves formed the basis of cohort assignment. Comment on this clone: The sample holds other DNA sequences that translate to the same CDR3.

Repertoires were generated with immunoSEQ multiplex PCR, while TCRdb's copy carries only in-frame clones and drops some. The sample consists of 320,000 or so clones, about nine tenths of them appearing once. This chain joins TRBV5-1 and TRBJ1-4; D is ambiguous. The TCR was taken from a man in his sixties who had recovered from COVID-19. Sequencing used PBMCs or T cells enriched from blood (not recorded which). The CDR3 is CASSLGAGTNEKLFF. The DNA of the CDR3 is TGCGCCAGCAGCTTGGGAGCGGGAACTAATGAAAAACTGTTTTTT.